This TCR beta chain came from a study of T-cell memory formation after mild COVID-19. This clonotype has more than one count but fewer than ten. Its antigen is currently unknown. Findings and caveats of the study: Among clones contracting day 15 to 85, CD4/CD8 was balanced, whereas later expanders leaned CD4+.

CDR3 length equals 18 residues. Germline values: CDR1 MNHEY, CDR2 SVGAGI. With 0 bases removed from V and 0 bases from J, the gap between germline ends came to 12 bases. One entry per CDR3 protein results from TCRdb running MiXCR on the 5' RACE reads. The sample records 350,000 to 500,000 distinct CDR3 sequences, approximately 19% being singletons. The sample taken for sequencing was PBMCs or a T cell subset sorted from them (not recorded which). The V and J genes are TRBV6-5 and TRBJ1-6, with D hard to call. The clonotype originates from a young man who had mild COVID-19 (a few samples of this study predate the infection). Cell type and time point are not known. DNA for the CDR3: TGTGCCAGCAGTTACTCCGGGCGTTCAAGCTCCTATAATTCACCCCTCCACTTT. It encodes CASSYSGRSSSYNSPLHF.